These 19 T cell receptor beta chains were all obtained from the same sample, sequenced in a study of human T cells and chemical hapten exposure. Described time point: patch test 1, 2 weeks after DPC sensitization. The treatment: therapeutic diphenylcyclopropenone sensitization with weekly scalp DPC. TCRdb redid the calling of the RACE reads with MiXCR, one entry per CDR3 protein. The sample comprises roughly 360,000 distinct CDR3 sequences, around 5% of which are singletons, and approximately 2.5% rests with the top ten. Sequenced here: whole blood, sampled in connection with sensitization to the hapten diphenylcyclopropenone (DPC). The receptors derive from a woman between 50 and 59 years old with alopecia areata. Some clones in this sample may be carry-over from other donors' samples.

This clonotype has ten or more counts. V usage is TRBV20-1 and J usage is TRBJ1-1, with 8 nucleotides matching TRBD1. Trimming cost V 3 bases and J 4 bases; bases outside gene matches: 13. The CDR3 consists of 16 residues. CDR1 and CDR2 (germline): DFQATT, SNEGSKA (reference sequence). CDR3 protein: CSASSGAGGGGTEAFF. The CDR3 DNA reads TGCAGTGCTAGTTCGGGGGCAGGGGGCGGAGGCACTGAAGCTTTCTTT.

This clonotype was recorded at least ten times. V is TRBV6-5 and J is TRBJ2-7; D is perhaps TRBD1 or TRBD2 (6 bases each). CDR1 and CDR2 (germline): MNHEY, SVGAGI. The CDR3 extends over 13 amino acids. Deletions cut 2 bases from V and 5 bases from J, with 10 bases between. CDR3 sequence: CASSYGGLDEQYF. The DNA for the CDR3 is TGTGCCAGCAGTTACGGGGGGCTGGACGAGCAGTACTTC.

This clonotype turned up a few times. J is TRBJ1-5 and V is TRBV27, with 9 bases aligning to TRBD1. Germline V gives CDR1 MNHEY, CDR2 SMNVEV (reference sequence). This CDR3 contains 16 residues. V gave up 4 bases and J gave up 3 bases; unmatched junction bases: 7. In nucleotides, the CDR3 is TGTGCCAGCAGTTCCTGGACAGGGGACTTCAATCAGCCCCAGCATTTT. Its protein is CASSSWTGDFNQPQHF.

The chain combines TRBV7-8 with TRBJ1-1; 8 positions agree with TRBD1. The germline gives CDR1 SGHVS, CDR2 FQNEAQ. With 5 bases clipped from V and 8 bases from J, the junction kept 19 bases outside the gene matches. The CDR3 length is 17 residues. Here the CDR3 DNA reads TGTGCCAGCAGCATCGGGACAGGAATTCGTTCTTTAAAAGAAGCTTTCTTT. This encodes CASSIGTGIRSLKEAFF.

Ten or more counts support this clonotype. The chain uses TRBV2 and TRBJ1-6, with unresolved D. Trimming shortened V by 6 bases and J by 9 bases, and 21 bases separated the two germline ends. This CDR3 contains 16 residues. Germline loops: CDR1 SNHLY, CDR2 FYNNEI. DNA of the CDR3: TGTGCCAGCAGCGGATATTTACGGCTTTCGGGTTCACCCCTCCACTTT. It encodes CASSGYLRLSGSPLHF.

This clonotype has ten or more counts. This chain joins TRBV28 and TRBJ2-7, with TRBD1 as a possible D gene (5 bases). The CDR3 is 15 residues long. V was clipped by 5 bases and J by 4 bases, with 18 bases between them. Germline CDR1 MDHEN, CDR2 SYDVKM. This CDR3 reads CASSALGAAVYEQYF. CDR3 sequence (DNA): TGTGCCAGCAGTGCCCTTGGGGCGGCCGTTTACGAGCAGTACTTC. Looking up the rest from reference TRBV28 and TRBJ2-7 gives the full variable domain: DVKVTQSSRYLVKRTGEKVFLECVQDMDHENMFWYRQDPGLGLRLIYFSYDVKMKEKGDIPEGYSVSREKKERFSLILESASTNQTSMYLCASSALGAAVYEQYFGPGTRLTVT.

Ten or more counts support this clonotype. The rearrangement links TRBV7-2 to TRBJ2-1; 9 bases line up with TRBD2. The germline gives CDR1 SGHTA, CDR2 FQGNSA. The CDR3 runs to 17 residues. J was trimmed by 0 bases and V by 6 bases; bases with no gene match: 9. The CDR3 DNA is TGTGCCAGCAGTCTAATTAGCGGGGGAAGCTCCTACAATGAGCAGTTCTTC. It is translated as CASSLISGGSSYNEQFF.

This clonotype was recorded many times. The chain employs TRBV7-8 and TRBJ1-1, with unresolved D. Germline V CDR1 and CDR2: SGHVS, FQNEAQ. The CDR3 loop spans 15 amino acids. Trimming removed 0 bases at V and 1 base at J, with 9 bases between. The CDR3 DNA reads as TGTGCCAGCAGCTTAGCGTACGTTCGGAACACTGAAGCTTTCTTT. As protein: CASSLAYVRNTEAFF.

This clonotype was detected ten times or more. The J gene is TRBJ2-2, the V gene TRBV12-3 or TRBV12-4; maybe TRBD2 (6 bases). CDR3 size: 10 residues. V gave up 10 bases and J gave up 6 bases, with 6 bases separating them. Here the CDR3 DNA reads TGTGCCACGGGGGCCGGGGAGCTGTTTTTT. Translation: CATGAGELFF.

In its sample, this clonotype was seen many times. The CDR3 loop is CSARIIGLTDTQYF. As DNA, the CDR3 is TGCAGTGCTAGGATTATAGGACTCACAGATACGCAGTATTTT. The chain recombines TRBV20-1 with TRBJ2-3, with D possibly matching TRBD2 (5 bases). The CDR3 is 14 amino acids. CDR1 and CDR2 (germline): DFQATT, SNEGSKA (reference sequence). Trimming took 3 bases from V and 2 from J, leaving 12 bases between them.

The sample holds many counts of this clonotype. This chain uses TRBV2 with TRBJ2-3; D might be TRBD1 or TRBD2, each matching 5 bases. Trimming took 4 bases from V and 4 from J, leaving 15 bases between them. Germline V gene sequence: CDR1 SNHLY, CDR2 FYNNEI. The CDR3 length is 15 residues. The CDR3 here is CASSVEGRVADTQYF. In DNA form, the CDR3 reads TGTGCCAGCAGTGTAGAGGGGCGCGTTGCAGATACGCAGTATTTT. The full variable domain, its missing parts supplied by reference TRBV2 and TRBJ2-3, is EPEVTQTPSHQVTQMGQEVILRCVPISNHLYFYWYRQILGQKVEFLVSFYNNEISEKSEIFDDQFSVERPDGSNFTLKIRSTKLEDSAMYFCASSVEGRVADTQYFGPGTRLTVL.

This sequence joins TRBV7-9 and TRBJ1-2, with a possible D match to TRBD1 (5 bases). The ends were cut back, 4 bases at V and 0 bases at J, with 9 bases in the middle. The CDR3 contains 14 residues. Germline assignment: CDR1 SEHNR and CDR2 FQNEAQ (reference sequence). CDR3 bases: TGTGCCAGCAGCTCAGGGCCATCTAACTATGGCTACACCTTC. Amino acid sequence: CASSSGPSNYGYTF.

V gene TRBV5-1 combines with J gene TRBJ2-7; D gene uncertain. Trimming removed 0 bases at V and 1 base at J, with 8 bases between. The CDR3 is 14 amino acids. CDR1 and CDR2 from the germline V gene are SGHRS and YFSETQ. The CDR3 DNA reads TGCGCCAGCAGCTTGGACTCCTCGTCCTACGAGCAGTACTTC. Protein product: CASSLDSSSYEQYF.

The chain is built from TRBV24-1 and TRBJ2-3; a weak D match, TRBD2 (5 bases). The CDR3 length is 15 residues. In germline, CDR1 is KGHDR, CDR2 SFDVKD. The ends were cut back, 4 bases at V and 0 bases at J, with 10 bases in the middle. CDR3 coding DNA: TGTGCCACCAGTGACCCTAGCACCAGCACAGATACGCAGTATTTT. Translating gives CATSDPSTSTDTQYF.

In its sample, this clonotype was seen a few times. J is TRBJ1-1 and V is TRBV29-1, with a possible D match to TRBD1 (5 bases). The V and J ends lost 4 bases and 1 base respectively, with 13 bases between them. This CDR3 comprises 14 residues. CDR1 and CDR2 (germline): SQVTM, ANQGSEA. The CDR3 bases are TGCAGCGTTGGCGGGACCCGCACGAACACTGAAGCTTTCTTT. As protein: CSVGGTRTNTEAFF.

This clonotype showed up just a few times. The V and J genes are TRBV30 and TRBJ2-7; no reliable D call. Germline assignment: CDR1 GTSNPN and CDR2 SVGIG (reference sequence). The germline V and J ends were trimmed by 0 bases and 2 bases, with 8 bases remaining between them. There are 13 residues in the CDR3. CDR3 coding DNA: TGTGCCTGGAGTGTAGCCACAGCCTACGAGCAGTACTTC. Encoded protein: CAWSVATAYEQYF.

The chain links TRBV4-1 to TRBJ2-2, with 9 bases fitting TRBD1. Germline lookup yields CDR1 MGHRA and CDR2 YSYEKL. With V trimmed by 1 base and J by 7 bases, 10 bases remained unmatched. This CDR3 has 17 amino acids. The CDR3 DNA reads TGCGCCAGCAGCCAAGCTCCCGGGACAGGGATTGTCGGGGAGCTGTTTTTT. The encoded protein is CASSQAPGTGIVGELFF.

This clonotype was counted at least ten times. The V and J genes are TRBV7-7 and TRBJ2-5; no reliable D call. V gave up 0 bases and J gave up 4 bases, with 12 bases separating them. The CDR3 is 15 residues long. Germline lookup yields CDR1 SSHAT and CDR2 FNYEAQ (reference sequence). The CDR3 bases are TGTGCCAGCAGCTTAGCGCCCAACCCAGGAGAGACCCAGTACTTC. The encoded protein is CASSLAPNPGETQYF.

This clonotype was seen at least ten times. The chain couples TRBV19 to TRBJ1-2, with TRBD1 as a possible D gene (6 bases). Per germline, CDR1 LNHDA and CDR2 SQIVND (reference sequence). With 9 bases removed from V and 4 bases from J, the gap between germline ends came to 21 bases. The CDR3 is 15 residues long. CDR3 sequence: CASTMTGIKTYGYTF. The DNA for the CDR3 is TGTGCCAGCACAATGACAGGAATCAAGACCTATGGCTACACCTTC. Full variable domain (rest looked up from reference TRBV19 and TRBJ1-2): DGGITQSPKYLFRKEGQNVTLSCEQNLNHDAMYWYRQDPGQGLRLIYYSQIVNDFQKGDIAEGYSVSREKKESFPLTVTSAQKNPTAFYLCASTMTGIKTYGYTFGSGTRLTVV.